This T cell receptor beta chain comes out of a study of T cells in Graves' hyperthyroidism and ophthalmopathy. Background on the study: The authors collected peripheral blood at initial diagnosis, before any treatment.

CDR1 and CDR2 from the germline V gene are DFQATT and SNEGSKA (reference sequence). The junction had 9 bases not matched to a gene; V was cut back by 0 bases and J by 4 bases. The CDR3 runs to 15 residues. Study results and limitations: Ophthalmopathy was identified by the model a median 6.5 months ahead of onset.

This clonotype was seen at least ten times. As yet, its antigen is unknown. Investigators excluded patients with uncontrolled infection, other autoimmune disease, pregnancy or lactation. RNA transcripts gave rise to amplified TCR beta CDR3 regions. TCR CDR3 underwent first-round RT-PCR with the HTBI primer set. TCRdb redid the calling of the multiplex PCR reads with MiXCR, one entry per CDR3 protein. The sample consists of some 620,000 distinct CDR3 sequences, roughly 16% of them appearing once. Source material: blood. This TCR came from a young woman with Graves' hyperthyroidism. The J gene is TRBJ2-7, the V gene TRBV20-1, with TRBD1 matching 7 bases. CDR3 region: CSARDPNRGPYEQYF. CDR3 DNA sequence: TGCAGTGCTAGAGATCCAAACAGGGGTCCTTACGAGCAGTACTTC.